This TCR beta chain appears in the sequencing data of a study of cytomegalovirus exposure and HLA in healthy donors. Amplification used 60 Vbeta primers and 13 Jbeta primers. Clones were sequenced by immunoSEQ multiplex PCR, and TCRdb holds only the in-frame ones, with some missing. Altogether about 160,000 clones are present, approximately 85% being singletons, with the ten largest covering 0.96%. Per germline, CDR1 SGHNT and CDR2 YYREEE (reference sequence). CDR3 length: 15 amino acids. Trimming cost V 4 bases and J 1 base; bases outside gene matches: 7. Turning to this clone: What it recognizes is unknown.

Study findings and constraints: Accurate prediction of most subjects' HLA-A and HLA-B alleles from TCR beta sequences was reported. The study recorded over 150 TCR beta chains that were cytomegalovirus-associated. Among TCR sequences, most were rare, though some public TCRs appeared in many donors. Later on, a genetic analysis was performed. It linked a missense variant in DCLRE1C with V- and J-gene trimming of TCR beta.

The source is a girl aged 2-15 years in good health and CMV-seropositive. V and J are TRBV5-4 and TRBJ2-7, with 8 bases fitting TRBD2. The sample comprised PBMCs. CDR3 sequence reads: CASSGPSGPSYEQYF. The CDR3 DNA sequence: TGTGCCAGCAGCGGCCCTAGCGGGCCTTCCTACGAGCAGTACTTC.